Below are 30 T cell receptor beta chains sequenced from a single sample in a study of human T cells and chemical hapten exposure. Time point in this sample: pre-sensitization, week 0. Treatment in this sample: therapeutic diphenylcyclopropenone sensitization with weekly scalp DPC. MiXCR, applied by TCRdb to the RACE reads, yields one record per CDR3 protein. The sample lists more than 70,000 distinct CDR3 sequences; around 8.8% were seen once. The starting material was whole blood, obtained in connection with sensitization to the hapten diphenylcyclopropenone (DPC). Every receptor here comes from a man in his forties with alopecia areata. Some clones in this sample may be carry-over from other donors' samples.

The V gene is TRBV11-2, the J gene TRBJ1-2, with D maybe TRBD1 (5 bases). The V end lost 3 bases, the J end lost 0 bases, and 17 bases lay between the germline ends. Looked up from germline, CDR1 is SGHAT and CDR2 is FQNNGV. The CDR3 is 17 residues long. CDR3: CASSFRGGARANYGYTF. CDR3 nucleotides: TGTGCCAGCAGCTTTCGTGGCGGGGCCCGAGCTAACTATGGCTACACCTTC.

This clonotype appeared a few times. The rearrangement uses TRBV11-2 and TRBJ2-7, with D perhaps TRBD1 (5 bases). Germline loops: CDR1 SGHAT, CDR2 FQNNGV. The CDR3 is 15 residues long. The germline V and J ends were trimmed by 3 bases and 2 bases, with 14 bases remaining between them. The CDR3: CASSFFQGVTYEQYF. For the CDR3, the DNA is TGTGCCAGCAGCTTTTTTCAGGGTGTTACCTACGAGCAGTACTTC.

This clonotype was counted only a few times. This rearrangement joins TRBV7-3 to TRBJ2-5; perhaps D is TRBD1 or TRBD2 (5 bases each). Per germline, CDR1 SGHTA and CDR2 FQGTGA. This CDR3 is 13 amino acids long. V gave up 6 bases and J gave up 2 bases, with 10 bases separating them. The CDR3 protein is CASSDGAQETQYF. The CDR3 DNA reads TGTGCCAGCAGTGACGGGGCTCAAGAGACCCAGTACTTC.

V is TRBV9 and J is TRBJ1-2; D not certain. Germline V gene sequence: CDR1 SGDLS, CDR2 YYNGEE. This CDR3 region has 12 residues. Trimming removed 4 bases at V and 7 bases at J, with 11 bases between. The CDR3 here is CASSPQTGGYTF. The CDR3 DNA is TGTGCCAGCAGCCCTCAGACTGGTGGCTACACCTTC.

This clonotype was seen a few times. V usage is TRBV3-1 and J usage is TRBJ2-2; TRBD2 matches at 15 bases. Trimming cost V 4 bases and J 6 bases; bases outside gene matches: 3. There are 16 residues in the CDR3. Germline V gives CDR1 LGHDT, CDR2 YNNKEL (reference sequence). Here the CDR3 reads CASSLGLAGGPGELFF. The CDR3 nucleotides read TGTGCCAGCAGCCTCGGACTAGCGGGAGGGCCCGGGGAGCTGTTTTTT.

This clonotype came up many times. This sequence joins TRBV10-3 and TRBJ1-4; TRBD1 is a possible D gene (5 bases). V was cut by 5 bases and J by 14 bases, with 18 bases left in between. Germline-derived CDR1 and CDR2 are ENHRY and SYGVKD. The length of the CDR3 is 13 residues. CDR3 nucleotides: TGTGCCATCAGTAGACAGTCCAACCTCGGGCTGTTTTTT. Its translation: CAISRQSNLGLFF.

V and J are TRBV7-9 and TRBJ2-5; the D is unclear. This CDR3 is built from 15 residues. The germline V gene has CDR1 SEHNR and CDR2 FQNEAQ (reference sequence). V lost 1 base and J lost 4, with 13 bases in between. The CDR3 DNA reads as TGTGCCAGCAGCTTAGGCGGACGGCTGGGAGAGACCCAGTACTTC. This translates into CASSLGGRLGETQYF.

Ten or more counts support this clonotype. As DNA, the CDR3 is TGCAGTGCTAGAGGATGGACACCTACTGCAGATACGCAGTATTTT. Translation gives CSARGWTPTADTQYF. The chain is built from TRBV20-1 and TRBJ2-3; weak D call: TRBD1 (5 bases). The V and J ends lost 1 base and 4 bases respectively, with 15 bases between them. Germline values: CDR1 DFQATT, CDR2 SNEGSKA (reference sequence). The CDR3 is 15 amino acids.

This clonotype was seen repeatedly, ten times or more. The gene calls are TRBV29-1 and TRBJ1-2, with 7 nucleotides matching TRBD1. Germline trimming cut 6 bases from V and 1 base from J; bases unmatched to any gene: 8. The CDR3 has 14 amino acids. Germline CDR1 reads SQVTM; CDR2 reads ANQGSEA. The CDR3 nucleotides read TGCAGCGTGATAGGGACAGAAGATAACTATGGCTACACCTTC. Protein product: CSVIGTEDNYGYTF.

This clonotype has only a few counts. V and J are TRBV21-1 and TRBJ2-1; the table gives TRBD2 as D, unverified against the DNA. TRBV21-1 is listed as a pseudogene. The CDR3 consists of 16 residues. The CDR3 region has the DNA TGTGCCAGCAGCAATGGGGGGCTAGCGGGAGTGGATGAGCAGTTCTTC. Its translation: CASSNGGLAGVDEQFF.

This clonotype has a count of ten or more. The V call is TRBV6-5, the J call TRBJ2-1; 14 bases are a match to TRBD2. Per germline, CDR1 MNHEY and CDR2 SVGAGI. V lost 5 bases to trimming and J lost 3 bases; unmatched junction nucleotides: 9. The CDR3 has 18 residues. CDR3 residues: CASSPGTSGRTIYNEQFF. As DNA, the CDR3 is TGTGCCAGCAGTCCTGGGACTAGCGGGAGAACGATCTACAATGAGCAGTTCTTC.

Ten or more counts support this clonotype. The chain recombines TRBV7-9 with TRBJ2-7; a possible D gene is TRBD1 (6 bases). The CDR3 totals 12 residues. Trimming took 5 bases from V and 2 from J, leaving 7 bases between them. Germline CDR1 reads SEHNR; CDR2 reads FQNEAQ (reference sequence). CDR3 in DNA: TGTGCCAGCAGCCAGGGGACCTACGAGCAGTACGTC. Protein product: CASSQGTYEQYV.

This clonotype occurred a few times. The chain has TRBV28 and TRBJ1-3; D perhaps matches TRBD1 (5 bases). From germline, CDR1 is MDHEN and CDR2 SYDVKM. Trimming cost V 2 bases and J 0 bases, with 14 bases left between them. CDR3 size: 17 residues. As DNA, the CDR3 is TGTGCCAGCAGTTTAAATTGGGCGGGGCCCTCTGGAAACACCATATATTTT. Translating gives CASSLNWAGPSGNTIYF.

This clonotype was seen a handful of times. The chain is built from TRBV4-1 and TRBJ1-5; the D gene is possibly TRBD1 (5 bases). The CDR3 has 14 residues. From germline, CDR1 is MGHRA and CDR2 YSYEKL. With 3 bases removed from V and 8 bases from J, the gap between germline ends came to 14 bases. CDR3 in amino acids: CASSQGQGSEPQHF. The DNA for the CDR3 is TGCGCCAGCAGCCAGGGGCAGGGAAGTGAGCCCCAGCATTTT.

This clonotype was observed at least ten times. The genes are TRBV11-1 and TRBJ1-5, with no clear D. Trimming took 6 bases from V and 1 from J, leaving 10 bases between them. CDR1 and CDR2 (germline): SGHAT, FQDESV (reference sequence). This CDR3 spans 14 amino acids. For the CDR3, the DNA is TGTGCCAGCAGGGGCAAAATGAGCAATCAGCCCCAGCATTTT. The encoded protein is CASRGKMSNQPQHF.

This clonotype was detected only a few times. The CDR3 sequence is CASSQDPVNEQFF. The DNA for the CDR3 is TGTGCCAGCAGCCAAGATCCAGTCAATGAGCAGTTCTTC. This chain uses TRBV3-1 with TRBJ2-1; D not certain. From germline, CDR1 is LGHDT and CDR2 YNNKEL (reference sequence). This CDR3 is built from 13 residues. V was trimmed by 0 bases and J by 6 bases, leaving 6 bases between them.

This clonotype was found a few times. This chain joins TRBV9 and TRBJ2-1; 9 bases align to TRBD2. CDR1 and CDR2 (germline): SGDLS, YYNGEE. Trimming at V came to 1 base and at J to 0 bases, leaving 11 bases not matched to a gene. The CDR3 has 19 residues. Written as DNA, the CDR3 is TGTGCCAGCAGCGTAACCGCGCGGGAGGGCCGAAGCTCCTACAATGAGCAGTTCTTC. Translated: CASSVTAREGRSSYNEQFF.

This clonotype was seen at least ten times. The rearrangement uses TRBV20-1 and TRBJ2-3, with TRBD2 identical over 9 bases. The CDR3 totals 14 residues. V dropped 4 bases and J dropped 4; count of bases not matched to a gene: 6. In germline, CDR1 is DFQATT, CDR2 SNEGSKA (reference sequence). CDR3 loop: CSAIWGGRADTQYF. The CDR3 nucleotides read TGCAGTGCTATCTGGGGCGGGAGGGCAGATACGCAGTATTTT.

In this sample, this clonotype turned up a few times. The J gene is TRBJ2-7, the V gene TRBV6-1; no definite D call. V was shortened by 2 bases and J by 3 bases, with 11 bases between the two germline ends. The CDR3 sequence is 14 residues long. Germline V gene lookup returns CDR1 MNHNS and CDR2 SASEGT. The CDR3 protein is CASSESGNHYEQYV. CDR3 nucleotides: TGTGCCAGCAGTGAATCTGGTAACCACTACGAGCAGTACGTC.

This clonotype was counted a few times. The chain combines TRBV7-2 with TRBJ1-2, with TRBD1 as a possible D gene (5 bases). Germline lookup yields CDR1 SGHTA and CDR2 FQGNSA. The CDR3 runs to 17 residues. The V and J ends lost 2 bases and 8 bases respectively, with 24 bases between them. CDR3 DNA: TGTGCCAGCAGCTTATCAAGCGCAAGGGGCCACCATCTAGGCTACACCTTC. Protein product: CASSLSSARGHHLGYTF.

This clonotype appeared many times. V is TRBV7-2 and J is TRBJ1-5; TRBD1 aligns across 9 bases. Germline trimming cut 6 bases from V and 3 bases from J; bases unmatched to any gene: 12. In germline, CDR1 is SGHTA, CDR2 FQGNSA. This CDR3 has 17 amino acids. The DNA of the CDR3 is TGTGCCAGCAGTTACGGACAGGGGTCCCTTTACAATCAGCCCCAGCATTTT. It encodes CASSYGQGSLYNQPQHF.

This clonotype has a count of ten or more. V gene TRBV30 combines with J gene TRBJ2-3, with TRBD1 matching 12 bases. The CDR3 spans 14 residues. The germline V gene encodes CDR1 GTSNPN and CDR2 SVGIG (reference sequence). The trim removed 5 bases at V and 0 bases at J, leaving 0 bases unmatched. CDR3 amino acids: CAWGTGGSTDTQYF. The CDR3 DNA sequence: TGTGCCTGGGGGACAGGGGGCAGCACAGATACGCAGTATTTT.

This clonotype was seen ten or more times. This chain connects TRBV6-2 or TRBV6-3 to TRBJ1-2; D possibly corresponds to TRBD1 (5 bases). Germline CDR1 and CDR2: MNHEY and SVGEGT. CDR3 length: 15 amino acids. V lost 5 bases and J lost 2, with 15 bases in between. The CDR3 sequence is CASSAVGRYNYGYTF. DNA for the CDR3: TGTGCCAGCAGTGCGGTGGGACGGTACAACTATGGCTACACCTTC.

The CDR3 DNA follows: TGTGCCAGCAGTTACTCCCCCAGCGGGAGAAACACCGGGGAGCTGTTTTTT. It yields the protein CASSYSPSGRNTGELFF. This sequence joins TRBV6-2 or TRBV6-3 and TRBJ2-2, with 8 positions matching TRBD2. V shed 0 bases, J shed 2 bases, and the junction held 5 bases outside the gene matches. The CDR3 covers 17 residues. Germline-derived CDR1 and CDR2 are MNHEY and SVGEGT.

This clonotype was detected a few times. The genes are TRBV7-3 and TRBJ2-7; D is ambiguous. The V gene's germline CDR1 is SGHTA and CDR2 FQGTGA. CDR3 length: 13 residues. V was clipped by 3 bases and J by 2 bases, with 8 bases between them. The CDR3 DNA is TGTGCCAGCAGCTTGAGCCCTACCTACGAGCAGTACTTC. It codes for CASSLSPTYEQYF.

The chain carries TRBV3-1 and TRBJ1-3, with 8 bases matching TRBD1. CDR3 size: 13 residues. Germline V gene data show CDR1 as LGHDT and CDR2 as YNNKEL (reference sequence). V dropped 5 bases and J dropped 6; count of bases not matched to a gene: 3. CDR3 protein: CASSSTGVNTIYF. In DNA form, the CDR3 reads TGTGCCAGCAGCTCGACAGGGGTAAACACCATATATTTT.

Only a few counts were recorded for this clonotype. This sequence joins TRBV11-1 and TRBJ2-3, with D uncertain. V shed 4 bases and J shed 6 bases, with 5 bases lying between them. Per the germline V gene, CDR1 is SGHAT and CDR2 is FQDESV (reference sequence). The CDR3 length is 11 residues. CDR3 sequence (DNA): TGTGCCAGCAGCTCCAGGGATACGCAGTATTTT. Amino acid sequence: CASSSRDTQYF.

This clonotype was observed at least ten times. The genes are TRBV27 and TRBJ1-1; D unclear. V was trimmed by 2 bases and J by 0 bases, leaving 4 bases between them. This CDR3 region has 13 residues. Germline values: CDR1 MNHEY, CDR2 SMNVEV (reference sequence). The CDR3 bases are TGTGCCAGCAGTTTAAATGTGAACACTGAAGCTTTCTTT. This encodes CASSLNVNTEAFF.

The chain links TRBV6-2 or TRBV6-3 to TRBJ1-1; 7 positions match TRBD1. The germline CDR1 and CDR2 sequences are MNHEY and SVGEGT. With 2 bases clipped from V and 8 bases from J, the junction kept 5 bases outside the gene matches. CDR3 length equals 13 residues. CDR3 amino acids: CASSYPDRTEAFF. CDR3 coding DNA: TGTGCCAGCAGTTACCCGGACAGGACGGAAGCTTTCTTT.

The sample holds many counts of this clonotype. The V and J genes are TRBV5-1 and TRBJ1-5, with a tentative D call TRBD1 (5 bases). The CDR3 runs to 13 residues. The germline V gene encodes CDR1 SGHRS and CDR2 YFSETQ. With 2 bases removed from V and 7 bases from J, the gap between germline ends came to 10 bases. CDR3 sequence (DNA): TGCGCCAGCAGCTTTGGGGGAGAGCAGCCCCAGCATTTT. Its protein is CASSFGGEQPQHF.